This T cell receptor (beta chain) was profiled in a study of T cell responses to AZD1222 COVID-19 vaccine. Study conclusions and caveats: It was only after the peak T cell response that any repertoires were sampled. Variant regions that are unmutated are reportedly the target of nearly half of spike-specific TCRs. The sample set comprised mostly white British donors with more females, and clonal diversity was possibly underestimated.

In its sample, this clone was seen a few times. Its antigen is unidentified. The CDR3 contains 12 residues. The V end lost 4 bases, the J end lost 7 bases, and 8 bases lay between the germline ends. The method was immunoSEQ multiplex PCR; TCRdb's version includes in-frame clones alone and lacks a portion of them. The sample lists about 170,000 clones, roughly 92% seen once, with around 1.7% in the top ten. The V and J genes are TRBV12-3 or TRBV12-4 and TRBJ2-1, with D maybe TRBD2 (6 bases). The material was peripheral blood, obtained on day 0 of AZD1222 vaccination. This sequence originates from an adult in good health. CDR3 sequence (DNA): TGTGCCAGCAGTTCTCTAGCGAATGAGCAGTTCTTC. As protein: CASSSLANEQFF.